This T cell receptor (beta chain) was documented in a study of cytomegalovirus exposure and HLA in healthy donors. Study-wide points: Previously analyzed data showed that most TCR beta V segments were productive at a frequency of about 90% or about 30%.

In nominal health when sampled, donors likely had unrecorded immune exposures nonetheless. Researchers ran the PCR with 60 Vbeta and 13 Jbeta primers. The repertoire was sequenced with immunoSEQ multiplex PCR; TCRdb's copy has only in-frame clones and lacks some. The sample has hundreds of thousands of clones, 80% to 90% seen once; the top ten hold about 3%. This CDR3 is 14 amino acids long. V was pared by 4 bases and J by 4 bases, with 4 bases of the junction left unmatched. Germline V lookup: CDR1 MDHEN, CDR2 SYDVKM. To note about this clone: Its antigen is currently unknown.

The TCR sequence derives from a man aged 25 to 40 in good health and CMV-seronegative. The V and J genes are TRBV28 and TRBJ2-7; 10 positions match TRBD1. The specimen sequenced was PBMCs. The CDR3 protein is CASSSTGQGYEQYF. The CDR3 DNA sequence: TGTGCCAGCAGTTCTACGGGACAGGGGTACGAGCAGTACTTC.